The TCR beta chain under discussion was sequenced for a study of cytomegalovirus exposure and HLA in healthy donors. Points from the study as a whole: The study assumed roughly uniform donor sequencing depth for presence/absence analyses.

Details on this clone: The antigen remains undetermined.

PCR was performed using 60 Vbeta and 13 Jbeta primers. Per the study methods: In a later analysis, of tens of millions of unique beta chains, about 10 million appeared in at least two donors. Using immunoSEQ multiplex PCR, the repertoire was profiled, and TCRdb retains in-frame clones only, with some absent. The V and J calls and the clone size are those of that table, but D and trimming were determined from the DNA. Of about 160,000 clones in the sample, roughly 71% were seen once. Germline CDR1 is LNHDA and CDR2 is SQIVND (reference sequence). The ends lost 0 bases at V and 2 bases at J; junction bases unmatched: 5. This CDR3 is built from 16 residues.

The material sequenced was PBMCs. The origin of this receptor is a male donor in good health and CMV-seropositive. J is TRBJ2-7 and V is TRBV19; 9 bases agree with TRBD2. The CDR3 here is CASSIEFLAGPYEQYF. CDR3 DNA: TGTGCCAGTAGTATAGAGTTCCTAGCGGGGCCCTACGAGCAGTACTTC.